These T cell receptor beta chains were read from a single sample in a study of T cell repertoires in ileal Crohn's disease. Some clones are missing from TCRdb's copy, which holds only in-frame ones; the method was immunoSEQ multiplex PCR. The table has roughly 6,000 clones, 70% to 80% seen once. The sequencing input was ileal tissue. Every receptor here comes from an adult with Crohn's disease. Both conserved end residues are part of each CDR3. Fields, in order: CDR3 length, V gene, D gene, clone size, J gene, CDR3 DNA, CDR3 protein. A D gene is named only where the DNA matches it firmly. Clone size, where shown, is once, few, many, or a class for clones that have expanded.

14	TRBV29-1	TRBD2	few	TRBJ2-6	TGCAGCGTTGATGGGGGGGCTGGGGCCAACGTCCTGACTTTC	CSVDGGAGANVLTF
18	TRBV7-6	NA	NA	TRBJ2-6	TGTGCCAGCAGCTTAATTGAAGCCGGGTCCTCTGGGGCCAACGTCCTGACTTTC	CASSLIEAGSSGANVLTF
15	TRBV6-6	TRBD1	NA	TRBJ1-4	TGTGCCAGCAGCCGGGACAGGGGGATTTATGAAAAACTGTTTTTT	CASSRDRGIYEKLFF
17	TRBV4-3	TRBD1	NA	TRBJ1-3	TGCGCCAGCAGCCAAGAGACGGGACAGGGGTTTGGAAACACCATATATTTT	CASSQETGQGFGNTIYF
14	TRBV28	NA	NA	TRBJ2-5	TGTGCCAGCAGTTCGCCCCCGGTGAGGGAGACCCAGTACTTC	CASSSPPVRETQYF
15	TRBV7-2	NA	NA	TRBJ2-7	TGTGCCAGCAGCCGAGAGGGCAGCACTAACTACGAGCAGTACTTC	CASSREGSTNYEQYF
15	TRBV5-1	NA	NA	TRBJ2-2	TGCGCCAGCAGCTTGGATGGCTCCCAAGTGGGGGAGCTGTTTTTT	CASSLDGSQVGELFF
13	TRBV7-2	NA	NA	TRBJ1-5	TGTGCCAGCAGCTTGTCCTATGCCCAGCCCCAGCATTTT	CASSLSYAQPQHF
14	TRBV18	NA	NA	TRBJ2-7	TGTGCCAGCTCACCGAGGCGGGACTCCTACGAGCAGTACTTC	CASSPRRDSYEQYF
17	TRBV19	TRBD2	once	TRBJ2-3	TGTGCCAGTAATGGATCGCCGGGACTAGCGGGAGTCAAGGGCAGGTATTTT	CASNGSPGLAGVKGRYF
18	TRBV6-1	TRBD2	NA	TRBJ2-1	TGTGCCAGCAGTGCTAAGCCCGGACTAGCGGGAGGGAGGAATGAGCAGTTCTTC	CASSAKPGLAGGRNEQFF
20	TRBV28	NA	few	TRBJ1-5	TGTGCCAGCAGTTTCTACCTTTCAGGTCCCCTGATCTATAGCAATCAGCCCCAGCATTTT	CASSFYLSGPLIYSNQPQHF
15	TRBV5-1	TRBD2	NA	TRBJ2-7	TGCGCCAGCAGCTTGGGGACTAGCGCCTCCTACGAGCAGTACTTC	CASSLGTSASYEQYF
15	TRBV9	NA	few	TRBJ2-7	TGTGCCAGCAGCCCTCCAAGCGGGTACTCCTACGAGCAGTACTTC	CASSPPSGYSYEQYF
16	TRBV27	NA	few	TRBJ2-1	TGTGCCAGCAGTTTAGGACGGGGAAGCTCCTACAATGAGCAGTTCTTC	CASSLGRGSSYNEQFF
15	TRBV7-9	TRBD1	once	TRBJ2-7	TGTGCCAGCAGCCCCTACCCACAGGGGGTCAACGAGCAGTACTTC	CASSPYPQGVNEQYF
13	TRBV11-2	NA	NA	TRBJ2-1	TGTGCCAGCAGCCCAGGCCCCCAGAATGAGCAGTTCTTC	CASSPGPQNEQFF
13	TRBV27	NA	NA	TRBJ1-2	TGTGCCAGCAGTACAAGGAGAGGCTATGGCTACACCTTC	CASSTRRGYGYTF
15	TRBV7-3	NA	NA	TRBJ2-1	TGTGCCAGCAGCTTAAGGGCGGGTACATACAATGAGCAGTTCTTC	CASSLRAGTYNEQFF
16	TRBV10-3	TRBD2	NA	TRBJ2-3	TGTGCCATCAGTCCCGTCCGGCGGGAGTATACAGATACGCAGTATTTT	CAISPVRREYTDTQYF
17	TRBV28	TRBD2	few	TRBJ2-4	TGTGCCAGCCCCAGCTGGGCTAGCGGGAGGGATACAAACATTCAGTACTTC	CASPSWASGRDTNIQYF
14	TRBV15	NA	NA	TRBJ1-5	TGTGCCACCAGTTTCCCGTATAGCAATCAGCCCCAGCATTTT	CATSFPYSNQPQHF
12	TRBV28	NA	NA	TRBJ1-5	TGTGCCAGCAGTTTTCCTTATCAGCCCCAGCATTTT	CASSFPYQPQHF
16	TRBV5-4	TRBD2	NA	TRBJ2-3	TGTGCCAGCAGCTTGGCAGGCGGGAGGGGCACAGATACGCAGTATTTT	CASSLAGGRGTDTQYF
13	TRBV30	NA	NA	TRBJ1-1	TGTGCCTGGGTCGTGGGGGGGAGAACTGAAGCTTTCTTT	CAWVVGGRTEAFF
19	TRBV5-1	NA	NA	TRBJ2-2	TGCGCCAGCAGCTTTCCAATCTCCGGTGGGACAAGGAACACCGGGGAGCTGTTTTTT	CASSFPISGGTRNTGELFF
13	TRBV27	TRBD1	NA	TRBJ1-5	TGTGCCAGCAGTCGGACAGGAAGACAGCCCCAGCATTTT	CASSRTGRQPQHF
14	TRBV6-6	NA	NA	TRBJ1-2	TGTGCCAGCAGTTACTCCGGCAGGGGAGATGGCTACACCTTC	CASSYSGRGDGYTF
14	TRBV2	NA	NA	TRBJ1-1	TGTGCCAGCAGTGAAACACACACGAACACTGAAGCTTTCTTT	CASSETHTNTEAFF
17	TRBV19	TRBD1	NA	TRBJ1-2	TGTGCCAGTAGTCCTACCGACAGGGGAGTTTCGGGCTATGGCTACACCTTC	CASSPTDRGVSGYGYTF
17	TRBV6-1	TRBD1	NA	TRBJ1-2	TGTGCCAGCAGTGACGGGACAGGGGGCCCCGGGGGCGGTGGCTACACCTTC	CASSDGTGGPGGGGYTF